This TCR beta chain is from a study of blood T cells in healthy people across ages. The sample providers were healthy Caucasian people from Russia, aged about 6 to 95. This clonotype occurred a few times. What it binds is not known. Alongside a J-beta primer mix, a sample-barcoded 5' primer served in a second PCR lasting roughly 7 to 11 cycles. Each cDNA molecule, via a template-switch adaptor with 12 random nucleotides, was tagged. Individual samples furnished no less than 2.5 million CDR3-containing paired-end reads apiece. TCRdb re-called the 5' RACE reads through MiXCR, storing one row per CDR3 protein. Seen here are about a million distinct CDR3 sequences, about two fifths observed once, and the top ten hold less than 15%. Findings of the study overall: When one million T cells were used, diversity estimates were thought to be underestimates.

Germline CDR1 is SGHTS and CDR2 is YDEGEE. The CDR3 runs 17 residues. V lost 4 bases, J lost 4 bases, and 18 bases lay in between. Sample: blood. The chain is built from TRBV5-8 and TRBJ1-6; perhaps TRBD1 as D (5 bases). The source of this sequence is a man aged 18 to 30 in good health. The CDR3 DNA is TGTGCCAGCAGCCCGGACGAGGGGATCGTGTATAATTCACCCCTCCACTTT. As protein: CASSPDEGIVYNSPLHF.